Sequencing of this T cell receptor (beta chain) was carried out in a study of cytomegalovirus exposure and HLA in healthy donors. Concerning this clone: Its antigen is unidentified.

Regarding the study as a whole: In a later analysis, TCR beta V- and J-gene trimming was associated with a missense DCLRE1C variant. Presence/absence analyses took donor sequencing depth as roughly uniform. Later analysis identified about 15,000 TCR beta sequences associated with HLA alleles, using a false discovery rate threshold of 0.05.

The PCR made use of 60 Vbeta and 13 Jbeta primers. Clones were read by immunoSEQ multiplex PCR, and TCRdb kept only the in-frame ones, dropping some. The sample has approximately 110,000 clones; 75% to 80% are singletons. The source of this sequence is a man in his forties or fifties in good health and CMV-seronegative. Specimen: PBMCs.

The CDR3 reads CAITTGETYEQYF. Here the CDR3 DNA reads TGTGCCATCACCACAGGAGAAACCTACGAGCAGTACTTC. The chain has TRBV10-3 and TRBJ2-7; weak D call: TRBD1 (5 bases). Per the germline V gene, CDR1 is ENHRY and CDR2 is SYGVKD. V dropped 7 bases and J dropped 2 bases, with 12 bases sitting between them. The CDR3 is made up of 13 amino acids.